These 24 T cell receptor beta chains were sequenced from one sample in a study of blood T cells in healthy people across ages. With a J-beta primer mix and a sample-barcoded 5' primer, a second PCR ran about 7 to 12 cycles. MiXCR, applied by TCRdb to the 5' RACE reads, yields one record per CDR3 protein. Of about 1 million distinct CDR3 sequences listed, 45% were seen once; the top ten hold 15% to 20%. The sample consisted of blood. The receptors come from a woman aged 60-70 years in good health.

The chain employs TRBV20-1 and TRBJ2-1, with 12 nucleotides matching TRBD2. The CDR3 totals 15 residues. Germline V gene lookup returns CDR1 DFQATT and CDR2 SNEGSKA (reference sequence). J was trimmed by 9 bases and V by 4 bases; bases with no gene match: 10. DNA for the CDR3: TGCAGTGCTATTGCCCCGACTAGCGGGAGTGTTGAGCAGTTCTTC. This translates into CSAIAPTSGSVEQFF.

The V gene is TRBV6-5, the J gene TRBJ1-6; no clear D. The CDR3 loop spans 14 amino acids. The germline V gene encodes CDR1 MNHEY and CDR2 SVGAGI. The ends were cut back, 3 bases at V and 8 bases at J, with 11 bases in the middle. CDR3 in amino acids: CASSYVVGDSPLHF. Here the CDR3 DNA reads TGTGCCAGCAGTTATGTGGTCGGGGATTCACCCCTCCACTTT.

The V and J genes are TRBV6-2 or TRBV6-3 and TRBJ1-1; 8 nucleotides align to TRBD1. The CDR3 runs 14 residues. J lost 4 bases, V lost 6 bases, and 7 bases had no gene match. Germline CDR1 MNHEY, CDR2 SVGEGT. CDR3 nucleotide sequence: TGTGCCAGCAGGCCCCTTACAGGGGGCACTGAAGCTTTCTTT. This gives the protein CASRPLTGGTEAFF.

This sequence joins TRBV12-3 or TRBV12-4 and TRBJ2-5, with D maybe TRBD2 (6 bases). The DNA matches TRBJ2-7 better at its end, which makes the J call doubtful. The CDR3 covers 14 residues. The CDR3 DNA is TGTGCCAGCAGTTTAAGGAGGGCGGGCCACGAGCAGTACTTC. Translation: CASSLRRAGHEQYF.

This clonotype was seen more than once but under ten times. As DNA, the CDR3 is TGTGCCAGCAGCTGGAGCGGAATGTCTTCCTACGAGCAGTACTTC. As protein: CASSWSGMSSYEQYF. This chain joins TRBV7-8 and TRBJ2-7; D is perhaps TRBD2 (5 bases). Between the trimmed V and J ends, which lost 4 bases and 1 base, there was a span of 14 bases. Germline V gene sequence: CDR1 SGHVS, CDR2 FQNEAQ. There are 15 residues in the CDR3.

V gene TRBV28 combines with J gene TRBJ2-3; unclear D gene. The CDR3 is 13 amino acids. The germline V gene has CDR1 MDHEN and CDR2 SYDVKM. Between the trimmed V and J ends, which lost 2 bases and 6 bases, there was a span of 9 bases. CDR3 coding DNA: TGTGCCAGCAGTTTAATCTACCGGGATACGCAGTATTTT. It codes for CASSLIYRDTQYF. Supplemented by reference TRBV28 and TRBJ2-3, the full variable domain reads DVKVTQSSRYLVKRTGEKVFLECVQDMDHENMFWYRQDPGLGLRLIYFSYDVKMKEKGDIPEGYSVSREKKERFSLILESASTNQTSMYLCASSLIYRDTQYFGPGTRLTVL.

The genes are TRBV19 and TRBJ2-6, with 8 bases aligning to TRBD1. CDR3 length: 16 residues. Looked up from germline, CDR1 is LNHDA and CDR2 is SQIVND (reference sequence). Trimming removed 5 bases from V and 0 bases from J; junction bases left unmatched: 3. The CDR3 region has the DNA TGTGCCAGTAGTGGACAGGGAACCTCTGGGGCCAACGTCCTGACTTTC. Its protein is CASSGQGTSGANVLTF.

The chain joins TRBV20-1 to TRBJ2-6, with TRBD1 matching over 8 bases. V lost 3 bases to trimming and J lost 4 bases; unmatched junction nucleotides: 8. CDR3 length: 16 amino acids. CDR1 is DFQATT and CDR2 is SNEGSKA in the germline V gene (reference sequence). The CDR3 DNA sequence: TGCAGTGCTAGTCGTCAGGGGGCGAGAGGGGCCAACGTCCTGACTTTC. It is translated as CSASRQGARGANVLTF.

This clonotype was detected only once. This chain uses TRBV20-1 with TRBJ2-3; TRBD2 matches 7 bases. V shed 3 bases and J 6 bases; nucleotides not matched to a gene: 12. Germline CDR1 is DFQATT and CDR2 is SNEGSKA (reference sequence). This CDR3 has 15 residues. CDR3 nucleotide sequence: TGCAGTGCTAGCGGGGGGAGGCTGGCGGTGGATACGCAGTATTTT. Its protein is CSASGGRLAVDTQYF.

This clonotype has ten or more counts. The chain combines TRBV4-1 with TRBJ2-4; 9 bases map to TRBD2. Germline V CDR1 and CDR2: MGHRA, YSYEKL. The CDR3 extends over 18 amino acids. J lost 2 bases, V lost 1 base, and 9 bases had no gene match. The CDR3 is CASSQGGAAGGSKNIQYF. CDR3 in DNA: TGCGCCAGCAGCCAAGGGGGCGCAGCGGGAGGATCCAAAAACATTCAGTACTTC.

This clonotype has just one count. The chain links TRBV9 to TRBJ2-1, with 7 bases identical to TRBD1. Germline V gives CDR1 SGDLS, CDR2 YYNGEE. The ends lost 3 bases at V and 2 bases at J; junction bases unmatched: 8. This CDR3 contains 16 residues. The DNA for the CDR3 is TGTGCCAGCAGCGCACAATCGACAGGGACCTACAATGAGCAGTTCTTC. Amino acid sequence: CASSAQSTGTYNEQFF.

J is TRBJ2-1 and V is TRBV9, with D hard to call. V was shortened by 1 base and J by 2 bases, with 10 bases between the two germline ends. Per germline, CDR1 SGDLS and CDR2 YYNGEE. The CDR3 sequence is 15 residues long. This CDR3 is CASSVSSLPYNEQFF. DNA of the CDR3: TGTGCCAGCAGCGTAAGTAGTCTCCCCTACAATGAGCAGTTCTTC.

J is TRBJ1-5 and V is TRBV28; a possible D gene is TRBD1 (5 bases). V shed 2 bases and J shed 5 bases, with 10 bases lying between them. This CDR3 is built from 14 residues. Germline values: CDR1 MDHEN, CDR2 SYDVKM. DNA for the CDR3: TGTGCCAGCAGTTTACGGGGGGAGTATCAGCCCCAGCATTTT. Its protein is CASSLRGEYQPQHF.

This clonotype was counted many times. The gene calls are TRBV7-2 and TRBJ2-1; TRBD2 is a possible D gene (6 bases). The CDR3 has 16 residues. The ends were cut back, 4 bases at V and 6 bases at J, with 19 bases in the middle. Germline values: CDR1 SGHTA, CDR2 FQGNSA. The CDR3 protein is CASSSIGASEGNEQFF. The CDR3 bases are TGTGCCAGCAGCTCAATTGGCGCTAGCGAGGGCAATGAGCAGTTCTTC.

V gene TRBV25-1 combines with J gene TRBJ2-1, with 8 bases identical to TRBD2. Germline trimming cut 6 bases from V and 0 bases from J; bases unmatched to any gene: 10. Germline CDR1 MGHDK, CDR2 SYGVNS. There are 17 residues in the CDR3. The CDR3 nucleotides are TGTGCCAGCAGCTTTGTTTCGGGAGGGCCCTCCTACAATGAGCAGTTCTTC. Encoded protein: CASSFVSGGPSYNEQFF.

This clonotype has a count of ten or more. This chain connects TRBV24-1 to TRBJ2-5, with no clear D. The V gene lost 3 bases and the J gene lost 7 bases, with 8 bases spanning the gap. This CDR3 spans 12 amino acids. Per the germline V gene, CDR1 is KGHDR and CDR2 is SFDVKD. The CDR3 nucleotides read TGTGCCACCAGTGATAACGTGGGGACCCAGTACTTC. Protein product: CATSDNVGTQYF.

V is TRBV18 and J is TRBJ2-5; unclear D gene. CDR3 length: 14 residues. Deletions cut 6 bases from V and 5 bases from J, with 16 bases between. Germline V gene data show CDR1 as KGHSH and CDR2 as LQKENI. CDR3 amino acids: CASSALDPGETQYF. CDR3 nucleotide sequence: TGTGCCAGCTCCGCCCTGGACCCGGGTGAGACCCAGTACTTC.

The V call is TRBV10-3, the J call TRBJ1-1; 10 nucleotides agree with TRBD1. J was trimmed by 5 bases and V by 4 bases; bases with no gene match: 7. Germline V CDR1 and CDR2: ENHRY, SYGVKD. The CDR3 sequence is 15 residues long. Here the CDR3 DNA reads TGTGCCATCAGTGGAGGGACAGGGGAAGGAACTGAAGCTTTCTTT. Its translation: CAISGGTGEGTEAFF.

The chain uses TRBV3-1 and TRBJ2-1; tentatively, D is TRBD1 or TRBD2 (5 bases each). The V end was cut by 3 bases, the J end by 0 bases, with 9 bases between. This CDR3 has 15 residues. Germline CDR1 reads LGHDT; CDR2 reads YNNKEL (reference sequence). As DNA, the CDR3 is TGTGCCAGCAGCCAGGGACCCCGCTCCTACAATGAGCAGTTCTTC. Protein sequence: CASSQGPRSYNEQFF.

About this clonotype itself: A much larger clone lies a single base off, so this may be a read error. V gene TRBV3-1 combines with J gene TRBJ2-7, with D hard to call. Germline CDR1 reads LGHDT; CDR2 reads YNNKEL (reference sequence). The CDR3 consists of 13 residues. Trimming removed 2 bases from V and 2 bases from J, with 7 bases in between. CDR3 region: CASSQRGAYEQYF. DNA of the CDR3: TGTGCCAGCAGCCAACGCGGTGCCTACGAGCAGTACTTC.

This clonotype was observed a handful of times. The genes are TRBV28 and TRBJ2-6, with 8 positions matching TRBD1. V lost 10 bases to trimming and J lost 0 bases; unmatched junction nucleotides: 8. The germline CDR1 and CDR2 sequences are MDHEN and SYDVKM. The CDR3 sequence is 16 residues long. CDR3 nucleotides: TGTGCCACCCCGACAGGGGTCCACTCTGGGGCCAACGTCCTGACTTTC. This encodes CATPTGVHSGANVLTF.

This clonotype was found once. V and J are TRBV29-1 and TRBJ2-6; 7 bases are a match to TRBD1. The trim removed 6 bases at V and 1 base at J, leaving 3 bases unmatched. Germline V CDR1 and CDR2: SQVTM, ANQGSEA. This CDR3 region has 14 residues. The CDR3 DNA sequence: TGCAGCGTCGAGGGACAGTCTGGGGCCAACGTCCTGACTTTC. This codes for CSVEGQSGANVLTF.

This clonotype was counted between two and nine times. The chain carries TRBV6-5 and TRBJ2-3; D perhaps matches TRBD2 (5 bases). V lost 2 bases and J 7 bases, leaving 22 bases between the germline ends. Germline V gene data show CDR1 as MNHEY and CDR2 as SVGAGI. The CDR3 covers 17 residues. Here the CDR3 reads CASSYPVLDRTQNTQYF. CDR3 nucleotides: TGTGCCAGCAGTTACCCCGTACTAGACCGAACACAAAATACGCAGTATTTT.

This clonotype occurred once. Relative to the germline gene, one junction end is altered; a read error may explain this. The J gene is TRBJ1-2, the V gene TRBV27; TRBD1 matches at 7 bases. CDR3 length: 15 residues. The germline V gene has CDR1 MNHEY and CDR2 SMNVEV (reference sequence). The CDR3 DNA follows: TGTGCCAGCAGCCCTCAGGGGGGAATACTTTTTGGCCACACCTTC. Encoded protein: CASSPQGGILFGHTF.